The rows below give T cell receptor beta chains drawn from one sample of a study of PD-1 blockade in mismatch repair-deficient tumors. Assay used: immunoSEQ multiplex PCR; TCRdb lists only in-frame clones, some missing. The table includes about 130,000 clones, roughly 90% detected once. The sequencing used peripheral blood, collected 72 weeks after starting pembrolizumab. The receptors shown here come from an adult with mismatch repair-deficient cancer. Both conserved end residues are part of each CDR3. Each record gives: CDR3 protein, CDR3 DNA, clone size, J gene, V gene, CDR3 length, D gene. D genes are given only for firm matches. Clone size is stated in some rows and not others, as once, few, many or a class when expanded.

CASSQYLSGGSYNEQFF | TGCGCCAGCAGCCAATACTTGAGCGGAGGCTCCTACAATGAGCAGTTCTTC | once | TRBJ2-1 | TRBV4-1 | 17 | -
CASSLGVESHEQYF | TGTGCCAGCAGTTTAGGGGTCGAGTCCCACGAGCAGTACTTC | - | TRBJ2-7 | TRBV27 | 14 | -
CASRDTGSGDEKLFF | TGTGCCAGTAGGGATACAGGGAGTGGAGATGAAAAACTGTTTTTT | - | TRBJ1-4 | TRBV19 | 15 | -
CASSQVPGSIEFYAQYF | TGCGCCAGCAGCCAAGTTCCGGGGTCCATTGAATTCTACGCGCAGTATTTT | - | TRBJ2-3 | TRBV4-3 | 17 | -
CASSFAGGFSYEQYF | TGTGCCAGCAGTTTCGCAGGGGGCTTTTCCTACGAGCAGTACTTC | - | TRBJ2-7 | TRBV19 | 15 | TRBD1
CAISRRVMGAIEQFF | TGTGCCATCAGTCGCCGGGTAATGGGAGCGATTGAGCAGTTCTTC | - | TRBJ2-1 | TRBV10-3 | 15 | -
CASSLGTSYEQYF | TGTGCCAGCAGCTTGGGTACCTCCTACGAGCAGTACTTC | - | TRBJ2-7 | TRBV11-2 | 13 | -
CSAPTGIGYTF | TGCAGCGCCCCGACAGGGATCGGCTACACCTTC | few | TRBJ1-2 | TRBV29-1 | 11 | TRBD1
CASSSGLAGRYQETQYF | TGTGCCAGCAGCTCGGGACTAGCGGGCCGGTACCAAGAGACCCAGTACTTC | once | TRBJ2-5 | TRBV11-2 | 17 | TRBD2
CASSESLAGSYEQYF | TGTGCCAGCAGCGAAAGCCTAGCGGGCTCCTACGAGCAGTACTTC | - | TRBJ2-7 | TRBV9 | 15 | TRBD2
CASSDPGGSNTEAFF | TGTGCCAGCAGTGACCCTGGCGGTTCCAACACTGAAGCTTTCTTT | - | TRBJ1-1 | TRBV2 | 15 | -
CASRGGQGSEQYF | TGTGCCAGTAGGGGAGGACAGGGCAGTGAGCAGTACTTC | - | TRBJ2-7 | TRBV19 | 13 | TRBD1
CASSLAPEAFF | TGTGCCAGCAGCTTGGCCCCTGAAGCTTTCTTT | - | TRBJ1-1 | TRBV5-8 | 11 | -
CASRPGLAGAPEVDTQYF | TGTGCCAGCAGACCGGGACTAGCGGGAGCCCCCGAGGTAGATACGCAGTATTTT | - | TRBJ2-3 | TRBV28 | 18 | TRBD2
CASSLGQTTEAFF | TGTGCCAGCAGTTTGGGACAGACCACTGAAGCTTTCTTT | - | TRBJ1-1 | TRBV27 | 13 | TRBD1
CASSQDFGEYEQYF | TGCGCCAGCAGCCAAGATTTTGGGGAATACGAGCAGTACTTC | - | TRBJ2-7 | TRBV4-3 | 14 | -
CASSQEGNSGANVLTF | TGCGCCAGCAGCCAAGAGGGAAACTCTGGGGCCAACGTCCTGACTTTC | once | TRBJ2-6 | TRBV4-1 | 16 | -
CASRDGTSYEQYF | TGTGCCAGCCGGGACGGAACATCCTACGAGCAGTACTTC | - | TRBJ2-7 | TRBV7-9 | 13 | -
CASSLGGSNQPQHF | TGTGCCAGCAGCTTGGGGGGATCCAATCAGCCCCAGCATTTT | - | TRBJ1-5 | TRBV5-4 | 14 | -
CASSPRRQGSVYEQYF | TGTGCCAGCAGCCCTAGAAGGCAGGGTTCCGTCTACGAGCAGTACTTC | - | TRBJ2-7 | TRBV7-9 | 16 | -
CASSLTPSTDTQYF | TGTGCCAGCAGTTTAACTCCTAGCACAGATACGCAGTATTTT | - | TRBJ2-3 | TRBV27 | 14 | -
CASSQDRVDEQFF | TGCGCCAGCAGCCAAGACAGGGTAGATGAGCAGTTCTTC | - | TRBJ2-1 | TRBV4-1 | 13 | -
CASGANSYNEQFF | TGTGCCAGCGGCGCGAACTCCTACAATGAGCAGTTCTTC | - | TRBJ2-1 | TRBV2 | 13 | -
CASSQETGLLYGYTF | TGCGCCAGCAGCCAAGAGACAGGTCTTCTCTATGGCTACACCTTC | - | TRBJ1-2 | TRBV4-1 | 15 | -
CASSENWGASSYEQYF | TGTGCCAGCAGTGAAAATTGGGGCGCGAGCTCCTACGAGCAGTACTTC | once | TRBJ2-7 | TRBV6-1 | 16 | -
CASSYRTSGLHNEQFF | TGTGCCAGCAGTTACCGGACTAGCGGGCTACACAATGAGCAGTTCTTC | once | TRBJ2-1 | TRBV6-5 | 16 | TRBD2
CASSQQGPYNEQFF | TGTGCCAGCAGCCAACAGGGACCCTACAATGAGCAGTTCTTC | - | TRBJ2-1 | TRBV28 | 14 | -
CASSGDSSNQPQHF | TGTGCCAGCAGCGGGGACAGCAGCAATCAGCCCCAGCATTTT | - | TRBJ1-5 | TRBV5-5 | 14 | TRBD1
CASSQVLAGVVQFF | TGTGCCAGCAGCCAAGTCCTAGCGGGAGTAGTGCAGTTCTTC | - | TRBJ2-1 | TRBV14 | 14 | TRBD2